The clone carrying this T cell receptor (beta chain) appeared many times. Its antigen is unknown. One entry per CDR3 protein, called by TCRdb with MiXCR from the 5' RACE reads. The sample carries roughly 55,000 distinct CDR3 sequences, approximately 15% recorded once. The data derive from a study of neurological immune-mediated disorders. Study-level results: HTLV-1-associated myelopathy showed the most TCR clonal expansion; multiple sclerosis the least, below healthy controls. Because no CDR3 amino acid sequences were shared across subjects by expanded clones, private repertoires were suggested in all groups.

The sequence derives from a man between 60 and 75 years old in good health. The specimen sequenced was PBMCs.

CDR3 sequence reads: CASSSLLAGGVDTQYF. The CDR3, as DNA: TGTGCCAGCAGCTCACTTCTAGCGGGAGGAGTGGATACGCAGTATTTT. The chain carries TRBV7-2 and TRBJ2-3, with 11 bases identical to TRBD2. CDR1 SGHTA and CDR2 FQGNSA come from the germline V gene. With 4 bases clipped from V and 6 bases from J, the junction kept 9 bases outside the gene matches. The CDR3 has 16 residues.